The present entry profiles one T cell receptor beta chain with its context. Original handling: Estimation of nucleated cell counts was performed using reference gene primer amplification. Clones were sequenced by immunoSEQ multiplex PCR, and TCRdb holds only the in-frame ones, with some missing. V and J calls and clone size come straight from that table; D and trimming were deduced from the DNA. The data show about 75,000 clones, 65% to 90% seen once. The data originate from a study of blood T cell repertoires in COVID-19. Study-wide background: T cells, B-cell-depleted T cells, or PBMCs supplied cDNA or gDNA.

With 11 bases clipped from V and 8 bases from J, the junction kept 6 bases outside the gene matches. In germline, CDR1 is MNHEY, CDR2 SVGAGI. This CDR3 comprises 12 residues. Sequencing was done on a sample of peripheral blood. The sequence was obtained from a man at least 80 years old with COVID-19, enrolled during active disease. The chain is built from TRBV6-5 and TRBJ2-1; 10 bases match TRBD2. The CDR3 DNA reads TGTGCCGCCCAGCGGGGGGGCGATGAGCAGTTCTTC. Translated: CAAQRGGDEQFF.